This T cell receptor (beta chain) was documented in a study of lymphopenia after photon versus proton radiotherapy. The CDR3 length is 16 residues. Between the trimmed V and J ends, which lost 3 bases and 1 base, there was a span of 15 bases. In germline, CDR1 is MGHRA, CDR2 YSYEKL. The protocol was immunoSEQ multiplex PCR, while the TCRdb copy is restricted to in-frame clones and leaves out a portion. This sample has under 30,000 clones, with around 84% found just once. The source of this sequence is a man between 40 and 49 years old with gastric cancer. The V and J genes are TRBV4-1 and TRBJ1-1; D might be TRBD1 (5 bases). The material was peripheral blood, obtained from a patient treated with photon-based radiotherapy. The CDR3 region has the DNA TGCGCCAGCAGCCAGGGCCTGGCAAGGGGGAACACTGAAGCTTTCTTT. Its translation is CASSQGLARGNTEAFF.